Below, 21 T cell receptor beta chains from the same sample are listed, as sequenced in a study of blood T cells in healthy people across ages. With a J-beta primer mix and a sample-barcoded 5' primer, a second PCR ran about 7 to 12 cycles. One entry per CDR3 protein, called by TCRdb with MiXCR from the 5' RACE reads. The top ten hold over 20% of the sample, which has about 970,000 distinct CDR3 sequences, 51% seen once. What was sequenced was blood. The receptors stem from a woman aged 55-70 years in good health.

The gene calls are TRBV6-6 and TRBJ2-5; D possibly corresponds to TRBD1 (5 bases). The CDR3 runs to 15 residues. V was shortened by 2 bases and J by 1 base, with 11 bases between the two germline ends. CDR1 and CDR2 (germline): MNHNY, SVGAGI (reference sequence). The DNA of the CDR3 is TGTGCCAGCAGTTACGGTCGACAGAGCCAAGAGACCCAGTACTTC. Its protein is CASSYGRQSQETQYF.

The chain links TRBV20-1 to TRBJ2-4, with 7 bases identical to TRBD2. V dropped 5 bases and J dropped 13; count of bases not matched to a gene: 14. CDR1 and CDR2 (germline): DFQATT, SNEGSKA (reference sequence). CDR3 length: 13 residues. DNA of the CDR3: TGCAGTGCTCCCCCCGGGCTAGGGAGGGAGCAGTACTTC. It is translated as CSAPPGLGREQYF.

The chain carries TRBV29-1 and TRBJ2-7; unclear D gene. Germline V lookup: CDR1 SQVTM, CDR2 ANQGSEA. This CDR3 comprises 10 residues. Deletions cut 6 bases from V and 6 bases from J, with 9 bases between. DNA of the CDR3: TGCAGCGTCCTCGCCCGCGAGCAGTACTTC. Its protein is CSVLAREQYF.

The V call is TRBV4-1, the J call TRBJ1-4; TRBD1 agrees at 9 bases. V lost 6 bases and J lost 7; bases outside the gene matches: 12. The germline V gene encodes CDR1 MGHRA and CDR2 YSYEKL. The CDR3 is 16 residues long. The CDR3 reads CASRSIEQGAREKLFF. The CDR3 DNA reads as TGCGCCAGCAGAAGTATCGAACAGGGGGCGCGTGAAAAACTGTTTTTT.

This clonotype occurred a few times. The chain recombines TRBV10-3 with TRBJ2-7; TRBD2 aligns across 8 bases. The DNA end is a closer match to TRBJ2-5, so the J assignment may be wrong. The CDR3 covers 15 residues. The germline V gene has CDR1 ENHRY and CDR2 SYGVKD. CDR3 in amino acids: CAISGSGGPGETQYF. The CDR3 nucleotides are TGTGCCATCAGTGGGTCGGGAGGGCCTGGGGAGACCCAGTACTTC.

This clonotype has a handful of counts. CDR3 DNA: TGCGCCAGCAGCCAAAGAAGCTACGCAGACAATGAGCAGTTCTTC. Translated: CASSQRSYADNEQFF. V is TRBV4-3 and J is TRBJ2-1; D is ambiguous. With 2 bases removed from V and 5 bases from J, the gap between germline ends came to 13 bases. Per the germline V gene, CDR1 is LGHNA and CDR2 is YSLEER. The CDR3 is 15 residues long.

At least ten counts were recorded for this clonotype. The chain couples TRBV14 to TRBJ2-7, with TRBD1 matching over 9 bases. After removal of 2 bases from V and 5 bases from J, the junction contained 4 bases not matched to a gene. CDR1 is SGHDN and CDR2 is FVKESK in the germline V gene. The CDR3 totals 14 residues. The CDR3 sequence: CASSQFRDRDEQYF. The CDR3 DNA reads as TGTGCCAGCAGCCAATTCCGGGACAGGGACGAGCAGTACTTC.

The chain carries TRBV6-4 and TRBJ2-7, with TRBD2 matching over 10 bases. After removal of 0 bases from V and 0 bases from J, the junction contained 5 bases not matched to a gene. Germline assignment: CDR1 MRHNA and CDR2 SNTAGT. This CDR3 is 17 amino acids long. This chain's CDR3 is CASSDSLAGGNSYEQYF. CDR3 in DNA: TGTGCCAGCAGTGACTCCTTAGCGGGAGGTAACTCCTACGAGCAGTACTTC.

On this clonotype itself: Just one base apart from a much larger clone, this may be a read error. The chain has TRBV6-2 or TRBV6-3 and TRBJ2-1; D call uncertain. The CDR3 is 15 amino acids. CDR1 is MNHEY, CDR2 SVGEGT, per germline. The CDR3 sequence is CASSYVAAAYNGQFF. CDR3 nucleotide sequence: TGTGCCAGCAGTTATGTAGCTGCCGCCTACAATGGGCAGTTCTTC.

This clonotype was recorded only once. The junction departs from germline at one end; a sequencing error may be responsible. This chain connects TRBV5-1 to TRBJ2-7; 13 bases are shared with TRBD2. This CDR3 has 16 amino acids. In germline, CDR1 is SGHRS, CDR2 YFSETQ. In DNA form, the CDR3 reads TGCGCCAGCAACTTGGGGACTAGCGGGATAGAATACGAGCAGTACTTC. Translation: CASNLGTSGIEYEQYF.

The chain links TRBV20-1 to TRBJ1-1; D remains ambiguous. The CDR3 runs 13 residues. The V end was cut by 0 bases, the J end by 0 bases, with 5 bases between. Germline CDR1 and CDR2: DFQATT and SNEGSKA (reference sequence). The CDR3 bases are TGCAGTGCTAGAGATCCGATGAACACTGAAGCTTTCTTT. Translation gives CSARDPMNTEAFF.

As concerns this clonotype: The junction and the germline gene differ at one end; a read error may be behind it. The chain couples TRBV7-9 to TRBJ2-7, with 8 bases fitting TRBD1. Per the germline V gene, CDR1 is SEHNR and CDR2 is FQNEAQ (reference sequence). The CDR3 totals 16 residues. CDR3 DNA sequence: TGTACCAGCAGTTTAGCCAGGGACAGGAGCTCCTACGAGCAGTACTTC. Its protein is CTSSLARDRSSYEQYF.

The chain uses TRBV4-1 and TRBJ2-1; D may be TRBD1 (5 bases). V shed 3 bases and J shed 4 bases, with 10 bases lying between them. The germline CDR1 and CDR2 sequences are MGHRA and YSYEKL. The CDR3 runs 14 residues. In nucleotides, the CDR3 is TGCGCCAGCAGCCAGTCAGGGTTATACAATGAGCAGTTCTTC. It encodes CASSQSGLYNEQFF.

The V call is TRBV7-2, the J call TRBJ2-4; TRBD1 agrees at 9 bases. Germline CDR1 is SGHTA and CDR2 is FQGNSA. J lost 1 base, V lost 1 base, and 5 bases had no gene match. The CDR3 covers 17 residues. The CDR3 reads CASSLGGTGLAKNIQYF. CDR3 in DNA: TGTGCCAGCAGCTTAGGAGGGACAGGGTTGGCCAAAAACATTCAGTACTTC.

The chain uses TRBV20-1 and TRBJ2-1; 13 bases match TRBD2. CDR1 and CDR2 from the germline V gene are DFQATT and SNEGSKA (reference sequence). There are 17 residues in the CDR3. The junction had 10 bases not matched to a gene; V was cut back by 3 bases and J by 5 bases. The CDR3 region has the DNA TGCAGTGCTAGGACTAGCGGGAGGCCTACCAGGGACAATGAGCAGTTCTTC. Amino acid sequence: CSARTSGRPTRDNEQFF.

The chain links TRBV20-1 to TRBJ1-5; no definite D call. Between the trimmed V and J ends, which lost 6 bases and 0 bases, there was a span of 9 bases. The CDR3 is 13 residues long. Looked up from germline, CDR1 is DFQATT and CDR2 is SNEGSKA (reference sequence). The DNA of the CDR3 is TGCAGTGCACTCCGGGATAGCAATCAGCCCCAGCATTTT. Protein product: CSALRDSNQPQHF.

The J gene is TRBJ2-5, the V gene TRBV5-1; D possibly uses TRBD1 or TRBD2 (5 bases each). Trimming took off 4 bases at V and 3 bases at J, with 16 bases between the two ends. CDR1 and CDR2 (germline): SGHRS, YFSETQ. The CDR3 covers 15 residues. The CDR3 loop reads CASSATGTGKETQYF. DNA for the CDR3: TGCGCCAGCAGCGCCACCGGGACGGGGAAAGAGACCCAGTACTTC. Variable domain in full (rest from reference TRBV5-1 and TRBJ2-5): KAGVTQTPRYLIKTRGQQVTLSCSPISGHRSVSWYQQTPGQGLQFLFEYFSETQRNKGNFPGRFSGRQFSNSRSEMNVSTLELGDSALYLCASSATGTGKETQYFGPGTRLLVL.

This clonotype was counted at least ten times. J is TRBJ1-5 and V is TRBV15; D gene uncertain. The CDR3 contains 14 residues. Per the germline V gene, CDR1 is LNHNV and CDR2 is YYDKDF (reference sequence). Trimming left V 5 bases short and J 5 bases short, with 13 bases between. As DNA, the CDR3 is TGTGCCACCAGCCCCGGGGATGGAGATCAGCCCCAGCATTTT. This sequence encodes CATSPGDGDQPQHF.

V gene TRBV6-2 or TRBV6-3 combines with J gene TRBJ2-3; D possibly corresponds to TRBD2 (6 bases). Germline V gene sequence: CDR1 MNHEY, CDR2 SVGEGT. Trimming removed 6 bases at V and 3 bases at J, with 16 bases between. The CDR3 extends over 15 amino acids. The CDR3: CASREWGGITDTQYF. DNA of the CDR3: TGTGCCAGCAGAGAGTGGGGAGGAATTACAGATACGCAGTATTTT.

The rearrangement uses TRBV11-2 and TRBJ2-2; D unresolved. The V and J ends lost 3 bases and 5 bases respectively, with 13 bases between them. CDR1 is SGHAT and CDR2 is FQNNGV in the germline V gene. The CDR3 sequence is 15 residues long. This CDR3 reads CASSFSLRRTGELFF. The CDR3 coding sequence is TGTGCCAGCAGCTTCTCACTAAGGAGAACCGGGGAGCTGTTTTTT. Full variable domain (outside the CDR3, taken from reference TRBV11-2 and TRBJ2-2): EAGVAQSPRYKIIEKRQSVAFWCNPISGHATLYWYQQILGQGPKLLIQFQNNGVVDDSQLPKDRFSAERLKGVDSTLKIQPAKLEDSAVYLCASSFSLRRTGELFFGEGSRLTVL.

The CDR3, as DNA: TGTGCCAGCAGCGGATCACAAGGACAGGGGGCGGGTGAGACCCAGTACTTC. Amino acid sequence: CASSGSQGQGAGETQYF. This chain links TRBV7-4 with TRBJ2-5; the match to TRBD1 covers 11 bases. The J segment lost 5 bases and the V segment lost 5 bases, leaving 13 bases of the junction unmatched. Germline V CDR1 and CDR2: SGHVT, SQSDAQ. The CDR3 spans 17 residues.